These T cell receptor beta chains were read from a single sample in a study of T cell responses to AZD1222 COVID-19 vaccine. TCRdb keeps only in-frame clones here, not all; method: immunoSEQ multiplex PCR. The repertoire has about 140,000 clones, 85% to 95% of them found once; the top ten carry 12%. The sample was peripheral blood, taken after recovery from COVID-19. Receptors were obtained from an adult who had recovered from COVID-19. CDR3s include the opening cysteine and the closing phenylalanine or tryptophan. The D gene is left open where the match is weak. Clone size is stated in some rows and not others, as once, few, many or a class when expanded.

V	D	size	J	DNA	CDR3
TRBV5-1	TRBD1	once	TRBJ1-2	TGCGCCAGCAGCCCAGGGGGCGGGGGTAATGGCTACACCTTC	CASSPGGGGNGYTF
TRBV28	TRBD2	-	TRBJ2-1	TGTGCCAGCAGTCCAAAACTAGCGGGAGGAAAGTATGAGCAGTTCTTC	CASSPKLAGGKYEQFF
TRBV24-1	TRBD1	once	TRBJ2-2	TGTGCCACCAGTGGCAGGCAGGGGGCTACTCTCACCGGGGAGCTGTTTTTT	CATSGRQGATLTGELFF
TRBV5-1	-	-	TRBJ1-3	TGCGCCAGCAGCTTAGTGGACTCTGGAAACACCATATATTTT	CASSLVDSGNTIYF
TRBV5-1	-	-	TRBJ1-1	TGCGCCAGCAGCCTGGCAGGGGTGGTGAACACTGAAGCTTTCTTT	CASSLAGVVNTEAFF
TRBV7-9	-	-	TRBJ2-1	TGTGCCAGCAGCTTAGGTAGCGGATCATACAATGAGCAGTTCTTC	CASSLGSGSYNEQFF
TRBV5-6	-	-	TRBJ1-1	TGTGCCAGCAGCTTGGGGAGGCGGGTTGAAGCTTTCTTT	CASSLGRRVEAFF
TRBV4-1	TRBD1	-	TRBJ2-1	TGCGCCAGCAGCCAAGAATGGACAGGGAGCAATGAGCAGTTCTTC	CASSQEWTGSNEQFF
TRBV6-1	-	-	TRBJ2-7	TGTGCCAGCAGTGCGCCTCCCGGGGGCGGCGAGGGAGGCTACGAGCAGTACTTC	CASSAPPGGGEGGYEQYF
TRBV6-2/TRBV6-3	-	-	TRBJ1-2	TGTGCCAGCAGTCGACAGTCCTATGGCTACACCTTC	CASSRQSYGYTF
TRBV7-9	-	-	TRBJ2-6	TGTGCCAGCAGCTCCCCCAAACCAGGCACGTCTGGGGCCAACGTCCTGACTTTC	CASSSPKPGTSGANVLTF
TRBV3-1/TRBV3-2	TRBD2	-	TRBJ2-1	TGTGCCAGCAGCCAAGTAAGGGAAGTAGCGGGAGTTGTTTACAATGAGCAGTTCTTC	CASSQVREVAGVVYNEQFF
TRBV5-1	-	many	TRBJ1-2	TGCGCCAGCAGCTTGGGGGGCTATGGCTACACCTTC	CASSLGGYGYTF
TRBV6-5	TRBD1	-	TRBJ1-6	TGTGCCAGCAGTCCGACAGGGTTGGGTTCACCCCTCCACTTT	CASSPTGLGSPLHF
TRBV29-1	TRBD1	-	TRBJ2-7	TGCAGCGTTTCTACAGGTCCCGGGACAGGGGGCGGGCTTCAAGCCTACGAGCAGTACTTC	CSVSTGPGTGGGLQAYEQYF
TRBV29-1	TRBD1	-	TRBJ2-1	TGCAGCGTCGGACAGGGAGCACATGAGCAGTTCTTC	CSVGQGAHEQFF
TRBV6-1	TRBD2	once	TRBJ2-7	TGTGCCAGCAGTGGGGACCCTCCTAGCGGGAGGGTCTACGAGCAGTACTTC	CASSGDPPSGRVYEQYF
TRBV7-2	TRBD2	-	TRBJ2-7	TGTGCCAGCAGCCCTCCGGGACTAGCGGGAGTGGTCTACGAGCAGTACTTC	CASSPPGLAGVVYEQYF
TRBV19	-	-	TRBJ1-3	TGTGCCAGTAGTAGGAACAGGGTGAGCTCTGGAAACACCATATATTTT	CASSRNRVSSGNTIYF
TRBV19	-	-	TRBJ2-3	TGTGCCAGTAGTCTACCCCACGGCGGGAGCACAGATACGCAGTATTTT	CASSLPHGGSTDTQYF
TRBV9	-	-	TRBJ1-2	TGTGCCAGCAGCCCAACCCCCGGACCCACTTCCAAAAAAAATGGCTACACCTTC	CASSPTPGPTSKKNGYTF
TRBV6-6	-	-	TRBJ1-6	TGTGCCAGCAGTCCAGGCAAGGATTCACCCCTCCACTTT	CASSPGKDSPLHF
TRBV2	-	-	TRBJ2-7	TGTGCCAGCAGTGAAGGGCGGGTCTACGAGCAGTACTTC	CASSEGRVYEQYF
TRBV5-1	-	-	TRBJ1-1	TGCGCCAGCAAAACTGAGAACACTGAAGCTTTCTTT	CASKTENTEAFF
TRBV5-1	-	-	TRBJ1-3	TGCGCCAGCAGCCCCGGGTGGTCTGGAAACACCATATATTTT	CASSPGWSGNTIYF
TRBV10-3	TRBD1	-	TRBJ2-6	TGTGCCATCAGTGCCGGGACAGGAGGCAACCTAAGACGATCTGGGGCCAACGTCCTGACTTTC	CAISAGTGGNLRRSGANVLTF
TRBV19	-	-	TRBJ2-7	TGTGCCAGTAGTATATCACAGGGATCTTACGAGCAGTACTTC	CASSISQGSYEQYF
TRBV9	-	-	TRBJ2-3	TGTGCCAGCAGCCCGCAAGGTACAACTAGCACAGATACGCAGTATTTT	CASSPQGTTSTDTQYF
TRBV27	TRBD2	-	TRBJ2-3	TGTGCCAGCAGTTCGTATAGCGGGCCCACAGATACGCAGTATTTT	CASSSYSGPTDTQYF
TRBV10-3	TRBD2	-	TRBJ2-1	TGTGCCATCTCTATAGGAACTAGCGGGAGGGACAATGAGCAGTTCTTC	CAISIGTSGRDNEQFF
TRBV6-5	-	once	TRBJ1-3	TGTGCCAGCGTGGCACTCTGGAGTAACACCATATATTTT	CASVALWSNTIYF
TRBV11-3	TRBD1	-	TRBJ1-1	TGTGCCAGCAGCCTCGACAGGGACACTGAAGCTTTCTTT	CASSLDRDTEAFF